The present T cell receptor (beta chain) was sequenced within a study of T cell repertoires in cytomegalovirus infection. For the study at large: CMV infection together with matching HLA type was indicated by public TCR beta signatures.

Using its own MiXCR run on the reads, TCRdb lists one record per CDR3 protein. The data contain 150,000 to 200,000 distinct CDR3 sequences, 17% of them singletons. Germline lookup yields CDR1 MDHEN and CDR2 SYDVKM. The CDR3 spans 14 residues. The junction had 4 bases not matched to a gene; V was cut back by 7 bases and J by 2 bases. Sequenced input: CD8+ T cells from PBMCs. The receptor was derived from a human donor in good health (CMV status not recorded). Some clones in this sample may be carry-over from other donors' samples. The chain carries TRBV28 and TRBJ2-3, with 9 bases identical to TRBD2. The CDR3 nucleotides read TGTGCCAGCATTAGCGGGGGCCTCACAGATACGCAGTATTTT. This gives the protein CASISGGLTDTQYF.